A single sample gave rise to the 32 T cell receptor beta chains below, sequenced in a study of T cells after yellow fever vaccination. From the 5' RACE reads, TCRdb called clonotypes with MiXCR, one entry per CDR3 protein. The sample consists of roughly 400,000 distinct CDR3 sequences, about 17% of them appearing once. The sequences come from PBMCs, collected before the yellow fever booster vaccination. These receptors all come from a man between 18 and 29 years old who received the YFV17D yellow fever vaccine.

The rearrangement links TRBV7-3 to TRBJ2-1; TRBD2 agrees at 9 bases. The CDR3 extends over 12 amino acids. Germline V gives CDR1 SGHTA, CDR2 FQGTGA. After removal of 6 bases from V and 10 bases from J, the junction contained 4 bases not matched to a gene. As DNA, the CDR3 is TGTGCCAGCAGTAGCGGGGGCTGGGAGCAGTTCTTC. This sequence encodes CASSSGGWEQFF.

This clonotype was picked up a small number of times. This chain uses TRBV4-3 with TRBJ2-1; D not resolved. The germline CDR1 and CDR2 sequences are LGHNA and YSLEER. The CDR3 totals 13 residues. Trimming left V 1 base short and J 6 bases short, with 7 bases between. CDR3: CASSQVVGNEQFF. The CDR3 region has the DNA TGCGCCAGCAGCCAAGTCGTGGGCAATGAGCAGTTCTTC.

This chain connects TRBV20-1 to TRBJ2-3; 11 nucleotides agree with TRBD2. V lost 4 bases, J lost 1 base, and 1 base stayed unmatched. Germline CDR1 and CDR2: DFQATT and SNEGSKA (reference sequence). The CDR3 totals 14 residues. In nucleotides, the CDR3 is TGCAGTGCTAAGACTAGCGGGGGCACAGATACGCAGTATTTT. Encoded protein: CSAKTSGGTDTQYF.

The V and J genes are TRBV6-2 or TRBV6-3 and TRBJ1-4, with D perhaps matching TRBD1 (5 bases). The CDR3 is 16 residues long. V was shortened by 8 bases and J by 4 bases, with 20 bases between the two germline ends. Looked up from germline, CDR1 is MNHEY and CDR2 is SVGEGT. The CDR3 reads CASGDPPGQINEKLFF. In DNA form, the CDR3 reads TGTGCCAGCGGAGACCCCCCGGGGCAGATTAATGAAAAACTGTTTTTT.

The genes are TRBV7-2 and TRBJ1-5; 8 bases are shared with TRBD1. Trimming took 1 base from V and 4 from J; bases not matched to a gene: 6. Germline lookup yields CDR1 SGHTA and CDR2 FQGNSA. This CDR3 has 16 residues. CDR3 sequence reads: CASSLVGQGTNQPQHF. The CDR3 DNA reads as TGTGCCAGCAGCTTAGTAGGACAGGGTACGAATCAGCCCCAGCATTTT.

This clonotype was seen a handful of times. The chain couples TRBV4-1 to TRBJ1-2; TRBD1 might be the D (6 bases). CDR1 and CDR2 from the germline V gene are MGHRA and YSYEKL. Trimming removed 3 bases at V and 4 bases at J, with 15 bases between. This CDR3 has 15 amino acids. As DNA, the CDR3 is TGCGCCAGCAGCCACTCCGGGGGCCTGGGCTATGGCTACACCTTC. Residues: CASSHSGGLGYGYTF.

This clonotype was observed a handful of times. The chain is built from TRBV20-1 and TRBJ2-2; TRBD2 aligns across 9 bases. Germline V gene lookup returns CDR1 DFQATT and CDR2 SNEGSKA (reference sequence). V lost 2 bases to trimming and J lost 4 bases; unmatched junction nucleotides: 5. The CDR3 has 15 amino acids. The CDR3 DNA sequence: TGCAGTGCTAGAAGTTTTAGCGGGGGCACCGGGGAGCTGTTTTTT. As protein: CSARSFSGGTGELFF.

Only a few counts were recorded for this clonotype. The genes are TRBV4-1 and TRBJ2-7, with 9 bases matching TRBD1. With 3 bases clipped from V and 6 bases from J, the junction kept 9 bases outside the gene matches. From germline, CDR1 is MGHRA and CDR2 YSYEKL. The CDR3 runs to 15 residues. The CDR3 coding sequence is TGCGCCAGCAGCCATCCGGGACAGGGTGTCTCCGAGCAGTACTTC. This sequence encodes CASSHPGQGVSEQYF.

The rearrangement joins TRBV20-1 to TRBJ1-1, with 9 bases aligning to TRBD1. Losses at the gene ends were 3 bases for V and 0 bases for J; bases not matched to a gene: 14. The CDR3 is 18 residues long. The V gene's germline CDR1 is DFQATT and CDR2 SNEGSKA (reference sequence). Here the CDR3 reads CSARVYRGLRKVNTEAFF. The CDR3, as DNA: TGCAGTGCTAGGGTTTACAGGGGGCTACGGAAAGTGAACACTGAAGCTTTCTTT.

This clonotype was counted between two and nine times. V gene TRBV12-3 or TRBV12-4 combines with J gene TRBJ1-1; D unclear. The CDR3 is made up of 12 amino acids. V shed 3 bases and J shed 7 bases, with 9 bases lying between them. CDR3 sequence: CASSFRLGEAFF. CDR3 sequence (DNA): TGTGCCAGCAGTTTCCGGTTGGGTGAAGCTTTCTTT.

This clonotype was observed a few times. The chain joins TRBV5-1 to TRBJ1-2; weak D call: TRBD1 (5 bases). V was pared by 6 bases and J by 4 bases, with 13 bases between. From germline, CDR1 is SGHRS and CDR2 YFSETQ. The CDR3 loop spans 13 amino acids. CDR3 protein: CASKADGTYGYTF. As DNA, the CDR3 is TGCGCCAGCAAGGCGGACGGGACCTATGGCTACACCTTC.

This clonotype turned up a few times. The chain carries TRBV25-1 and TRBJ1-6, with TRBD1 matching 7 bases. Per germline, CDR1 MGHDK and CDR2 SYGVNS. V shed 2 bases, J shed 8 bases, and the junction held 6 bases outside the gene matches. This CDR3 has 15 amino acids. The CDR3 protein is CASSERQGWHSPLHF. The CDR3 nucleotides read TGTGCCAGCAGTGAACGACAGGGTTGGCATTCACCCCTCCACTTT. Looking up the rest from reference TRBV25-1 and TRBJ1-6 gives the full variable domain: EADIYQTPRYLVIGTGKKITLECSQTMGHDKMYWYQQDPGMELHLIHYSYGVNSTEKGDLSSESTVSRIRTEHFPLTLESARPSHTSQYLCASSERQGWHSPLHFGNGTRLTVT.

The V gene is TRBV6-5, the J gene TRBJ2-1; possible D gene TRBD2, 5 bases. Germline CDR1 reads MNHEY; CDR2 reads SVGAGI. The CDR3 is 15 residues long. V lost 5 bases to trimming and J lost 4 bases, with 15 bases between them. The CDR3 DNA follows: TGTGCCAGCAGTCGTGTAGCGAGATTATACAATGAGCAGTTCTTC. Protein product: CASSRVARLYNEQFF.

CDR3 in DNA: TGTGCCAGCAGGCTAGCGGGGGGGCGACTACAAGAGACCCAGTACTTC. Its translation is CASRLAGGRLQETQYF. The chain employs TRBV7-9 and TRBJ2-5, with 12 bases lining up with TRBD2. The trim removed 6 bases at V and 2 bases at J, leaving 7 bases unmatched. This CDR3 spans 16 amino acids. Germline assignment: CDR1 SEHNR and CDR2 FQNEAQ (reference sequence).

This clonotype was detected only a few times. This chain links TRBV5-1 with TRBJ2-3; D not certain. From germline, CDR1 is SGHRS and CDR2 YFSETQ. The V end lost 4 bases, the J end lost 2 bases, and 11 bases lay between the germline ends. This CDR3 is built from 14 residues. CDR3 residues: CASSLTPPTDTQYF. In DNA form, the CDR3 reads TGCGCCAGCAGCCTGACCCCCCCCACAGATACGCAGTATTTT.

This clonotype was seen a few times. The V gene is TRBV12-5, the J gene TRBJ2-1, with D uncertain. With 3 bases removed from V and 10 bases from J, the gap between germline ends came to 7 bases. The CDR3 loop spans 11 amino acids. In germline, CDR1 is LGHNT, CDR2 FRNRAP. In DNA, the CDR3 is TGTGCTAGTGGTTTCTTCGGAGAGCAGTTCTTC. Protein product: CASGFFGEQFF. The full variable domain, its missing parts supplied by reference TRBV12-5 and TRBJ2-1, is DARVTQTPRHKVTEMGQEVTMRCQPILGHNTVFWYRQTMMQGLELLAYFRNRAPLDDSGMPKDRFSAEMPDATLATLKIQPSEPRDSAVYFCASGFFGEQFFGPGTRLTVL.

This clonotype has ten or more counts. The chain employs TRBV7-8 and TRBJ1-3; D remains ambiguous. This CDR3 is 14 amino acids long. V was trimmed by 2 bases and J by 3 bases, leaving 8 bases between them. Germline V lookup: CDR1 SGHVS, CDR2 FQNEAQ. Here the CDR3 reads CASSLPSRGNTIYF. Written as DNA, the CDR3 is TGTGCCAGCAGCTTACCGTCCCGTGGAAACACCATATATTTT.

This clonotype was detected only a few times. The V call is TRBV29-1, the J call TRBJ2-3, with no clear D. The CDR3 totals 15 residues. Trimming took off 3 bases at V and 2 bases at J, with 15 bases between the two ends. The germline V gene has CDR1 SQVTM and CDR2 ANQGSEA. The CDR3 is CSVEGSNRVTDTQYF. CDR3 nucleotides: TGCAGCGTTGAGGGTTCCAACCGTGTCACAGATACGCAGTATTTT.

The table lists this clonotype with a few counts. The chain is built from TRBV6-5 and TRBJ2-3; D is unresolved. This CDR3 is 12 amino acids long. Trimming stripped 6 bases from V and 5 bases from J, with 9 bases between. Germline V gives CDR1 MNHEY, CDR2 SVGAGI. The CDR3, as DNA: TGTGCCAGCAGCCGACCCCGAGATACGCAGTATTTT. Protein: CASSRPRDTQYF.

This clonotype was seen many times. The chain carries TRBV5-4 and TRBJ2-1; TRBD2 agrees at 11 bases. This CDR3 region has 16 residues. V shed 4 bases and J 3 bases; nucleotides not matched to a gene: 6. Germline V gene sequence: CDR1 SGHNT, CDR2 YYREEE (reference sequence). DNA of the CDR3: TGTGCCAGCAGCCCCACTAGCGGGGGCCACTACAATGAGCAGTTCTTC. This encodes CASSPTSGGHYNEQFF.

This clonotype was seen only a few times. The V call is TRBV3-2, the J call TRBJ2-4; the table's D call TRBD1 went unverified against the DNA. TRBV3-2 is an annotated pseudogene. This CDR3 is 11 amino acids long. The CDR3 loop is CARGGGNIQYF. CDR3 DNA: TGTGCCAGAGGGGGCGGAAACATTCAGTACTTC.

This chain uses TRBV2 with TRBJ2-7; D call uncertain. Looked up from germline, CDR1 is SNHLY and CDR2 is FYNNEI. The CDR3 has 12 residues. Trimming cost V 5 bases and J 9 bases, with 14 bases left between them. Here the CDR3 reads CASSFVRNGQYF. The CDR3 nucleotides read TGTGCCAGCAGTTTTGTCAGAAACGGGCAGTACTTC.

The chain joins TRBV5-1 to TRBJ1-6; no clear D gene. Trimming took off 2 bases at V and 7 bases at J, with 19 bases between the two ends. CDR1 is SGHRS, CDR2 YFSETQ, per germline. The CDR3 consists of 17 residues. The CDR3, as DNA: TGCGCCAGCAGCTTTACACCCCCGGCGGAGGCCAATTCACCCCTCCACTTT. Protein sequence: CASSFTPPAEANSPLHF.

This clonotype was seen ten or more times. The rearrangement joins TRBV29-1 to TRBJ2-7; no firm D call. CDR3 length: 11 amino acids. The germline V gene encodes CDR1 SQVTM and CDR2 ANQGSEA. Between the trimmed V and J ends, which lost 6 bases and 3 bases, there was a span of 9 bases. CDR3 nucleotide sequence: TGCAGCGTCGTTTGGGACTACGAGCAGTACTTC. Translating gives CSVVWDYEQYF.

The gene calls are TRBV7-9 and TRBJ2-1; 10 nucleotides line up with TRBD2. The ends lost 4 bases at V and 2 bases at J; junction bases unmatched: 8. The CDR3 runs 17 residues. Germline lookup yields CDR1 SEHNR and CDR2 FQNEAQ (reference sequence). This chain's CDR3 is CASSSNRLAGAYNEQFF. DNA of the CDR3: TGTGCCAGCAGCTCCAACCGGCTAGCGGGGGCCTACAATGAGCAGTTCTTC.

The gene calls are TRBV5-1 and TRBJ1-4; D call uncertain. The CDR3 length is 14 residues. V shed 2 bases and J shed 8 bases, with 13 bases lying between them. Germline V gene sequence: CDR1 SGHRS, CDR2 YFSETQ. CDR3 sequence: CASSLDTPGEKLFF. The CDR3 DNA reads as TGCGCCAGCAGCTTAGATACGCCGGGGGAAAAACTGTTTTTT.

This clonotype was picked up a small number of times. V is TRBV6-5 and J is TRBJ2-3; D is ambiguous. V lost 2 bases and J lost 4, with 7 bases in between. This CDR3 comprises 13 residues. CDR1 and CDR2 (germline): MNHEY, SVGAGI. The CDR3: CASSYGLADTQYF. DNA of the CDR3: TGTGCCAGCAGTTACGGTCTCGCAGATACGCAGTATTTT.

The gene calls are TRBV12-3 or TRBV12-4 and TRBJ2-3; TRBD2 matches at 14 bases. The CDR3 length is 15 residues. J gave up 6 bases and V 4 bases, and 3 bases lay outside the gene matches. The CDR3 sequence: CASSWTSGRQDTQYF. CDR3 DNA: TGTGCCAGCAGTTGGACTAGCGGGAGGCAGGATACGCAGTATTTT.

Ten or more counts support this clonotype. The V and J genes are TRBV19 and TRBJ1-1, with 10 bases fitting TRBD1. The CDR3 has 17 residues. V lost 7 bases to trimming and J lost 3 bases; unmatched junction nucleotides: 14. Germline V CDR1 and CDR2: LNHDA, SQIVND (reference sequence). CDR3 DNA sequence: TGTGCCAGTAATTCCTATGACAGGGGGCAAGAGGACACTGAAGCTTTCTTT. Its translation: CASNSYDRGQEDTEAFF.

This clonotype was found a few times. The chain employs TRBV5-1 and TRBJ1-6; 8 bases map to TRBD1. The CDR3 is 15 residues long. Germline CDR1 SGHRS, CDR2 YFSETQ. V gave up 1 base and J gave up 10 bases; unmatched junction bases: 7. CDR3 loop: CASSLTGQGRSPLHF. CDR3 coding DNA: TGCGCCAGCAGCTTGACCGGACAGGGCCGGTCACCCCTCCACTTT.

This clonotype was counted only a few times. CDR3 amino acids: CASSLYHRETQYF. The CDR3 DNA is TGTGCCAGCAGTTTATATCATCGGGAGACCCAGTACTTC. The chain is built from TRBV12-3 or TRBV12-4 and TRBJ2-5; D is unresolved. The length of the CDR3 is 13 residues. Trimming took off 2 bases at V and 5 bases at J, with 9 bases between the two ends.

This rearrangement joins TRBV20-1 to TRBJ1-1, with 8 nucleotides matching TRBD1. The CDR3 length is 13 residues. In germline, CDR1 is DFQATT, CDR2 SNEGSKA (reference sequence). Germline trimming cut 4 bases from V and 3 bases from J; bases unmatched to any gene: 4. In DNA, the CDR3 is TGCAGTGCTATCAGACAGGGGCACACTGAAGCTTTCTTT. As protein: CSAIRQGHTEAFF.